The 20 T cell receptor beta chains below come from one sample, sequenced in a study of blood T cell repertoires in COVID-19. TCRdb's table, derived via immunoSEQ multiplex PCR, lists solely in-frame clones and lacks some. The table has around 100,000 clones, about nine tenths seen once; the top ten hold 4% to 5%. The sample consisted of peripheral blood. The receptors stem from a man aged 40-55 years with acute or convalescent COVID-19.

The CDR3 coding sequence is TGTGCCAGCAGCTTAAGGGACAGGTTGTACGAGCAGTACTTC. It codes for CASSLRDRLYEQYF. J is TRBJ2-7 and V is TRBV7-2; TRBD1 matches at 8 bases. The CDR3 is 14 amino acids. J gave up 4 bases and V 2 bases, and 4 bases lay outside the gene matches. Germline CDR1 SGHTA, CDR2 FQGNSA.

The gene calls are TRBV6-2 or TRBV6-3 and TRBJ2-3, with a possible D match to TRBD1 (5 bases). CDR1 MNHEY and CDR2 SVGEGT come from the germline V gene. The CDR3 sequence is 16 residues long. V was trimmed by 4 bases and J by 1 base, leaving 15 bases between them. CDR3 sequence: CASSSLAQGGTDTQYF. CDR3 DNA: TGTGCCAGCAGTTCGTTGGCCCAGGGTGGCACAGATACGCAGTATTTT.

V usage is TRBV30 and J usage is TRBJ2-3; 8 nucleotides align to TRBD1. V lost 3 bases and J lost 3; bases outside the gene matches: 5. This CDR3 region has 14 residues. Germline CDR1 and CDR2: GTSNPN and SVGIG (reference sequence). The CDR3 sequence is CAWRPGQVTDTQYF. The CDR3 DNA reads as TGTGCCTGGAGGCCGGGACAGGTGACAGATACGCAGTATTTT.

Comments on this clone: At one end the junction does not follow the germline gene, possibly because of a read error. The rearrangement joins TRBV7-6 to TRBJ1-4, with 8 positions matching TRBD1. The CDR3 is 15 residues long. CDR1 and CDR2 (germline): SGHVS, FNYEAQ. The CDR3 DNA sequence: TGTGCCAGCAGTTTAGGGGGACAGGATAATGAAAAACTGTTTTTT. It specifies CASSLGGQDNEKLFF.

The chain carries TRBV6-5 and TRBJ1-2; D call uncertain. With 4 bases removed from V and 4 bases from J, the gap between germline ends came to 10 bases. Germline V gene data show CDR1 as MNHEY and CDR2 as SVGAGI. The CDR3 has 13 residues. DNA of the CDR3: TGTGCCAGCAGTTTCGGGGAAACCTATGGCTACACCTTC. Translated: CASSFGETYGYTF.

The chain links TRBV11-2 to TRBJ1-2; weak D call: TRBD1 (5 bases). Between the trimmed V and J ends, which lost 5 bases and 5 bases, there was a span of 18 bases. CDR1 is SGHAT and CDR2 is FQNNGV in the germline V gene. The CDR3 is made up of 15 amino acids. DNA of the CDR3: TGTGCCAGCAGCCTAGGGACCGACTACACTTATGGCTACACCTTC. Its protein product is CASSLGTDYTYGYTF.

The rearrangement uses TRBV7-9 and TRBJ2-1; 8 bases are a match to TRBD2. The germline V gene has CDR1 SEHNR and CDR2 FQNEAQ (reference sequence). V gave up 2 bases and J gave up 10 bases; unmatched junction bases: 1. This CDR3 is 12 amino acids long. CDR3 in amino acids: CASSLTSGEQFF. CDR3 sequence (DNA): TGTGCCAGCAGCTTAACTAGCGGCGAGCAGTTCTTC.

This chain connects TRBV5-4 to TRBJ1-3; D ambiguous. With 4 bases removed from V and 0 bases from J, the gap between germline ends came to 8 bases. CDR3 size: 14 residues. Germline-derived CDR1 and CDR2 are SGHNT and YYREEE (reference sequence). CDR3 loop: CASSHPSSGNTIYF. The CDR3 DNA is TGTGCCAGCAGCCATCCTAGCTCTGGAAACACCATATATTTT.

This clone was seen a handful of times. V gene TRBV5-1 combines with J gene TRBJ2-7; weak D call: TRBD1 (6 bases). The CDR3 extends over 14 amino acids. CDR1 is SGHRS and CDR2 is YFSETQ in the germline V gene. V was pared by 0 bases and J by 3 bases, with 10 bases between. CDR3 in DNA: TGCGCCAGCAGCTTGGCGGGACAACACTACGAGCAGTACTTC. This translates into CASSLAGQHYEQYF.

This clone has just a few counts. CDR3 DNA: TGTGCCTGGAGTTCGACAGCCTTAGGATTCGGAAACACCATATATTTT. It specifies CAWSSTALGFGNTIYF. The rearrangement joins TRBV30 to TRBJ1-3, with D possibly matching TRBD1 (5 bases). The CDR3 loop spans 16 amino acids. V lost 2 bases to trimming and J lost 4 bases, with 18 bases between them. Germline V gives CDR1 GTSNPN, CDR2 SVGIG (reference sequence).

The chain combines TRBV6-2 or TRBV6-3 with TRBJ1-5; 7 nucleotides agree with TRBD1. Germline CDR1 is MNHEY and CDR2 is SVGEGT. The trim removed 4 bases at V and 7 bases at J, leaving 10 bases unmatched. CDR3 length: 15 amino acids. The CDR3 loop reads CASSSNRQGGQPQHF. The DNA of the CDR3 is TGTGCCAGCAGTTCCAACCGACAGGGTGGCCAGCCCCAGCATTTT.

The chain employs TRBV15 and TRBJ1-5; D is possibly TRBD1 (6 bases). V was clipped by 2 bases and J by 1 base, with 9 bases between them. CDR1 is LNHNV, CDR2 YYDKDF, per germline (reference sequence). This CDR3 comprises 15 residues. For the CDR3, the DNA is TGTGCCACCAGCAGAAGGACAGTGAGCAATCAGCCCCAGCATTTT. Its translation is CATSRRTVSNQPQHF.

On this clone itself: At the DNA level, this CDR3 is encoded by other sequences in the same sample as well. The chain links TRBV14 to TRBJ1-1; 10 bases align to TRBD1. V lost 3 bases, J lost 5 bases, and 0 bases stayed unmatched. CDR3 length: 13 amino acids. Germline V gives CDR1 SGHDN, CDR2 FVKESK. CDR3 nucleotides: TGTGCCAGCAGCCAGGGACAGGGGACTGAAGCTTTCTTT. This codes for CASSQGQGTEAFF. Variable domain in full (rest from reference TRBV14 and TRBJ1-1): EAGVTQFPSHSVIEKGQTVTLRCDPISGHDNLYWYRRVMGKEIKFLLHFVKESKQDESGMPNNRFLAERTGGTYSTLKVQPAELEDSGVYFCASSQGQGTEAFFGQGTRLTVV.

This chain links TRBV7-9 with TRBJ1-5; D possibly corresponds to TRBD1 (6 bases). Trimming shortened V by 5 bases and J by 0 bases, and 8 bases separated the two germline ends. Germline V gene lookup returns CDR1 SEHNR and CDR2 FQNEAQ (reference sequence). This CDR3 has 14 amino acids. The CDR3 is CASSTDSSNQPQHF. The CDR3 coding sequence is TGTGCCAGCAGCACGGACAGTAGCAATCAGCCCCAGCATTTT.

V is TRBV19 and J is TRBJ1-1, with D hard to call. In germline, CDR1 is LNHDA, CDR2 SQIVND (reference sequence). The ends were cut back, 4 bases at V and 3 bases at J, with 21 bases in the middle. The CDR3 extends over 17 amino acids. The DNA of the CDR3 is TGTGCCAGTAGTAACCCCCTCTACGGGGAGAAGTACACTGAAGCTTTCTTT. Residues: CASSNPLYGEKYTEAFF. Looking up the rest from reference TRBV19 and TRBJ1-1 gives the full variable domain: DGGITQSPKYLFRKEGQNVTLSCEQNLNHDAMYWYRQDPGQGLRLIYYSQIVNDFQKGDIAEGYSVSREKKESFPLTVTSAQKNPTAFYLCASSNPLYGEKYTEAFFGQGTRLTVV.

The J gene is TRBJ2-1, the V gene TRBV18, with 7 bases fitting TRBD1. Germline V gene sequence: CDR1 KGHSH, CDR2 LQKENI. V shed 5 bases and J 7 bases; nucleotides not matched to a gene: 8. This CDR3 is built from 14 residues. The CDR3 bases are TGTGCCAGCTCATCAGGGGGACCCGTGAATGAGCAGTTCTTC. Its protein is CASSSGGPVNEQFF.

This chain uses TRBV6-5 with TRBJ1-1; the match to TRBD1 covers 11 bases. Germline V lookup: CDR1 MNHEY, CDR2 SVGAGI. J was trimmed by 1 base and V by 5 bases; bases with no gene match: 3. The CDR3 consists of 15 residues. CDR3 nucleotides: TGTGCCAGCAGTAGGACAGGGGGCGCGAACACTGAAGCTTTCTTT. Translating gives CASSRTGGANTEAFF.

The chain carries TRBV30 and TRBJ2-3; 7 nucleotides line up with TRBD1. CDR1 and CDR2 (germline): GTSNPN, SVGIG (reference sequence). This CDR3 has 13 residues. The CDR3 coding sequence is TGTGCGATTAAGACAGGGATCCCAGATACGCAGTATTTT. Translation: CAIKTGIPDTQYF.

The chain joins TRBV9 to TRBJ1-1, with 9 bases matching TRBD1. This CDR3 is 14 amino acids long. V lost 4 bases and J lost 4; bases outside the gene matches: 5. Germline lookup yields CDR1 SGDLS and CDR2 YYNGEE. The CDR3 reads CASSSTGGATEAFF. CDR3 coding DNA: TGTGCCAGCAGCTCGACAGGGGGAGCCACTGAAGCTTTCTTT.

The chain recombines TRBV6-6 with TRBJ2-2, with 8 nucleotides matching TRBD1. The CDR3 contains 16 residues. J was trimmed by 0 bases and V by 6 bases; bases with no gene match: 6. Germline loops: CDR1 MNHNY, CDR2 SVGAGI (reference sequence). CDR3 DNA sequence: TGTGCCAGCAGACCCCGGACAGGGTCGAACACCGGGGAGCTGTTTTTT. This translates into CASRPRTGSNTGELFF.